These 31 T cell receptor beta chains were sequenced from one sample in a study of T cell repertoires in cytomegalovirus infection. These receptors have no known antigen. TCRdb re-called the reads with MiXCR, one entry per CDR3 protein. The sample shows about 570,000 distinct CDR3 sequences, 35% to 50% of them seen only once. The starting material was cultured PBMCs, obtained from culture after CMV antigen stimulation. All receptors derive from a human donor in good health (CMV status not recorded). Some clones in this sample may be carry-over from other donors' samples.

The sample holds a few counts of this clonotype. The chain has TRBV18 and TRBJ1-2, with TRBD1 matching 8 bases. CDR1 is KGHSH, CDR2 LQKENI, per germline. V lost 2 bases and J lost 8; bases outside the gene matches: 7. The length of the CDR3 is 14 residues. The CDR3, as DNA: TGTGCCAGCTCACCAGGGACAGGCGAGGAGGGCTACACCTTC. Translating it yields CASSPGTGEEGYTF.

The chain is built from TRBV7-9 and TRBJ2-3; 7 bases are a match to TRBD2. This CDR3 is built from 15 residues. V gave up 6 bases and J gave up 2 bases; unmatched junction bases: 8. Germline loops: CDR1 SEHNR, CDR2 FQNEAQ (reference sequence). As DNA, the CDR3 is TGTGCCAGCAGGTCGACAGCGGGACCCACAGATACGCAGTATTTT. It codes for CASRSTAGPTDTQYF.

This chain's CDR3 is CASREIRGEKLFF. Written as DNA, the CDR3 is TGTGCCAGCAGGGAAATTAGGGGCGAAAAACTGTTTTTT. The chain is built from TRBV2 and TRBJ1-4, with a tentative D call TRBD1 (5 bases). Trimming removed 6 bases from V and 8 bases from J, with 13 bases in between. Germline lookup yields CDR1 SNHLY and CDR2 FYNNEI. The CDR3 runs to 13 residues. The full variable domain, with the rest looked up from reference TRBV2 and TRBJ1-4, is EPEVTQTPSHQVTQMGQEVILRCVPISNHLYFYWYRQILGQKVEFLVSFYNNEISEKSEIFDDQFSVERPDGSNFTLKIRSTKLEDSAMYFCASREIRGEKLFFGSGTQLSVL.

The J gene is TRBJ1-1, the V gene TRBV12-3 or TRBV12-4; tentatively, D is TRBD1 (5 bases). The CDR3 runs 15 residues. Between the trimmed V and J ends, which lost 3 bases and 1 base, there was a span of 12 bases. CDR3 nucleotide sequence: TGTGCCAGCAGTTTCCGGGGGGGAAAGAACACTGAAGCTTTCTTT. Its protein is CASSFRGGKNTEAFF.

CDR3 nucleotides: TGTGCCAGCAGCTTTACAGGGCACAGCTCCTACGAGCAGTACTTC. This translates into CASSFTGHSSYEQYF. This chain uses TRBV7-2 with TRBJ2-7; weak D call: TRBD1 (6 bases). The germline CDR1 and CDR2 sequences are SGHTA and FQGNSA. The CDR3 consists of 15 residues. Trimming took 3 bases from V and 0 from J, leaving 12 bases between them.

This chain joins TRBV11-2 and TRBJ2-1; D remains unclear. CDR1 and CDR2 (germline): SGHAT, FQNNGV. This CDR3 has 14 residues. Trimming removed 4 bases from V and 5 bases from J, with 12 bases in between. The CDR3 bases are TGTGCCAGCAGCTCCCCCCGACACGACAATGAGCAGTTCTTC. It yields the protein CASSSPRHDNEQFF.

The chain links TRBV6-6 to TRBJ2-2, with D maybe TRBD1 (5 bases). Trimming removed 10 bases from V and 5 bases from J, with 8 bases in between. The CDR3 length is 11 residues. Germline V CDR1 and CDR2: MNHNY, SVGAGI (reference sequence). In DNA, the CDR3 is TGTGCCACAGGGCCGACCGGGGAGCTGTTTTTT. It codes for CATGPTGELFF.

The table lists this clonotype with a few counts. The gene calls are TRBV6-5 and TRBJ2-1, with D uncertain. The length of the CDR3 is 16 residues. Trimming shortened V by 0 bases and J by 4 bases, and 13 bases separated the two germline ends. Looked up from germline, CDR1 is MNHEY and CDR2 is SVGAGI. The CDR3 is CASSYSITALYNEQFF. The CDR3 bases are TGTGCCAGCAGTTACTCGATTACCGCACTTTACAATGAGCAGTTCTTC.

This chain uses TRBV7-4 with TRBJ1-4, with D unresolved. Trimming took 1 base from V and 8 from J, leaving 17 bases between them. The CDR3 contains 16 residues. CDR1 and CDR2 (germline): SGHVT, SQSDAQ. The CDR3 here is CASSLERQAGVEKLFF. CDR3 DNA sequence: TGTGCCAGCAGCTTAGAGAGACAAGCGGGCGTCGAAAAACTGTTTTTT.

This clonotype was observed many times. This chain's CDR3 is CASSSTGSYEQYF. The CDR3 DNA reads TGTGCCAGCAGCTCTACAGGGTCCTACGAGCAGTACTTC. The chain uses TRBV7-2 and TRBJ2-7; a weak D match, TRBD1 (6 bases). The V end lost 4 bases, the J end lost 1 base, and 8 bases lay between the germline ends. The CDR3 runs 13 residues. The germline gives CDR1 SGHTA, CDR2 FQGNSA. The variable domain in full, completed from reference TRBV7-2 and TRBJ2-7, reads GAGVSQSPSNKVTEKGKDVELRCDPISGHTALYWYRQSLGQGLEFLIYFQGNSAPDKSGLPSDRFSAERTGGSVSTLTIQRTQQEDSAVYLCASSSTGSYEQYFGPGTRLTVT.

There are a few counts of this clonotype. V and J are TRBV7-9 and TRBJ2-2; 7 bases map to TRBD1. Germline values: CDR1 SEHNR, CDR2 FQNEAQ (reference sequence). The CDR3 length is 13 residues. Unmatched junction bases numbered 3, after V lost 9 bases and J lost 2 bases. CDR3 loop: CARGTVNTGELFF. DNA for the CDR3: TGTGCCAGAGGGACAGTCAACACCGGGGAGCTGTTTTTT. Full variable domain (rest looked up from reference TRBV7-9 and TRBJ2-2): DTGVSQNPRHKITKRGQNVTFRCDPISEHNRLYWYRQTLGQGPEFLTYFQNEAQLEKSRLLSDRFSAERPKGSFSTLEIQRTEQGDSAMYLCARGTVNTGELFFGEGSRLTVL.

The chain combines TRBV11-3 with TRBJ2-7; D gene uncertain. CDR1 and CDR2 from the germline V gene are SGHNT and YENEEA. V was pared by 1 base and J by 2 bases, with 9 bases between. The CDR3 is 14 residues long. Here the CDR3 reads CASSLGGDTYEQYF. For the CDR3, the DNA is TGTGCCAGCAGCTTAGGCGGTGACACCTACGAGCAGTACTTC.

This clonotype appeared a few times. The rearrangement links TRBV20-1 to TRBJ2-7; D uncertain. In germline, CDR1 is DFQATT, CDR2 SNEGSKA (reference sequence). V was shortened by 3 bases and J by 4 bases, with 13 bases between the two germline ends. CDR3 length: 13 amino acids. The CDR3 region is CSASVRPGYEQYF. CDR3 coding DNA: TGCAGTGCTAGTGTGAGACCAGGATACGAGCAGTACTTC.

V and J are TRBV11-2 and TRBJ2-3; D gene unclear. Trimming took 2 bases from V and 6 from J, leaving 9 bases between them. The CDR3 has 13 amino acids. The germline V gene encodes CDR1 SGHAT and CDR2 FQNNGV. CDR3: CASSLTRMDTQYF. Here the CDR3 DNA reads TGTGCCAGCAGCTTAACCCGGATGGATACGCAGTATTTT.

The chain joins TRBV20-1 to TRBJ2-1; TRBD2 matches at 13 bases. V was clipped by 5 bases and J by 7 bases; unmatched bases: 17. The CDR3 extends over 18 amino acids. From germline, CDR1 is DFQATT and CDR2 SNEGSKA (reference sequence). The CDR3 sequence is CSALRTSGRVLDWNEQFF. In DNA form, the CDR3 reads TGCAGTGCTCTTCGGACTAGCGGGAGAGTGTTAGATTGGAATGAGCAGTTCTTC.

The chain has TRBV12-3 or TRBV12-4 and TRBJ2-5, with a weak D call TRBD2 (6 bases). The CDR3 has 14 residues. V dropped 5 bases and J dropped 1 base, with 11 bases sitting between them. The DNA for the CDR3 is TGTGCCAGCAGTCCTGCGGGGCCCCAAGAGACCCAGTACTTC. It translates to CASSPAGPQETQYF.

This clonotype was counted between two and nine times. The chain links TRBV7-2 to TRBJ2-1; D is unresolved. The CDR3 runs 12 residues. The V gene's germline CDR1 is SGHTA and CDR2 FQGNSA. Trimming took off 5 bases at V and 8 bases at J, with 10 bases between the two ends. CDR3 nucleotide sequence: TGTGCCAGCAGCCGGCCGGAGTATGAGCAGTTCTTC. It codes for CASSRPEYEQFF.

This clonotype was counted a few times. The chain is built from TRBV6-1 and TRBJ2-1; D unresolved. Germline V gene data show CDR1 as MNHNS and CDR2 as SASEGT. The CDR3 sequence is 15 residues long. V was clipped by 6 bases and J by 2 bases, with 14 bases between them. CDR3 in amino acids: CASSDPKVAYNEQFF. In DNA form, the CDR3 reads TGTGCCAGCAGCGATCCTAAAGTAGCCTACAATGAGCAGTTCTTC.

There are a few counts of this clonotype. The chain has TRBV7-2 and TRBJ2-1; 7 nucleotides align to TRBD2. V dropped 2 bases and J dropped 9; count of bases not matched to a gene: 10. CDR1 is SGHTA, CDR2 FQGNSA, per germline. The CDR3 spans 15 residues. The DNA of the CDR3 is TGTGCCAGCAGCTTAAGGGGACTACCCACAGGTGAGCAGTTCTTC. Protein product: CASSLRGLPTGEQFF. Variable domain in full (rest from reference TRBV7-2 and TRBJ2-1): GAGVSQSPSNKVTEKGKDVELRCDPISGHTALYWYRQSLGQGLEFLIYFQGNSAPDKSGLPSDRFSAERTGGSVSTLTIQRTQQEDSAVYLCASSLRGLPTGEQFFGPGTRLTVL.

This clonotype came up a few times. The rearrangement joins TRBV6-2 or TRBV6-3 to TRBJ2-7; 11 bases line up with TRBD2. The germline CDR1 and CDR2 sequences are MNHEY and SVGEGT. The CDR3 sequence is 16 residues long. Trimming took 3 bases from V and 2 from J; bases not matched to a gene: 6. The CDR3 region is CASSYWLAGGPYEQYF. In DNA, the CDR3 is TGTGCCAGCAGTTATTGGCTAGCGGGAGGTCCCTACGAGCAGTACTTC.

This clonotype was observed a handful of times. V is TRBV25-1 and J is TRBJ2-1, with 7 bases aligning to TRBD2. V shed 3 bases, J shed 8 bases, and the junction held 10 bases outside the gene matches. The germline V gene has CDR1 MGHDK and CDR2 SYGVNS. The CDR3 is 15 amino acids. CDR3 loop: CASSDSGLVAHEQFF. The CDR3 bases are TGTGCCAGCAGTGACTCCGGACTAGTCGCGCATGAGCAGTTCTTC.

This clonotype was seen more than once but under ten times. The chain has TRBV29-1 and TRBJ2-3, with no clear D. The length of the CDR3 is 16 residues. Germline assignment: CDR1 SQVTM and CDR2 ANQGSEA. V lost 0 bases and J lost 0, with 13 bases in between. The CDR3 DNA sequence: TGCAGCGTTGAAGATCGGGTGGAGACTAGCACAGATACGCAGTATTTT. It encodes CSVEDRVETSTDTQYF.

V usage is TRBV12-5 and J usage is TRBJ1-1; D gene uncertain. There are 14 residues in the CDR3. Trimming stripped 1 base from V and 2 bases from J, with 8 bases between. Germline V CDR1 and CDR2: LGHNT, FRNRAP. The CDR3 protein is CASGLGTANTEAFF. The CDR3 bases are TGTGCTAGTGGTTTGGGGACGGCTAACACTGAAGCTTTCTTT.

This sequence joins TRBV19 and TRBJ2-3, with 7 bases aligning to TRBD1. Trimming removed 5 bases from V and 1 base from J; junction bases left unmatched: 9. Germline lookup yields CDR1 LNHDA and CDR2 SQIVND (reference sequence). CDR3 size: 16 residues. CDR3 residues: CASSPGTVLGTDTQYF. The CDR3, as DNA: TGTGCCAGTAGTCCCGGGACAGTTTTAGGCACAGATACGCAGTATTTT.

The genes are TRBV27 and TRBJ2-7, with D tentatively TRBD1 (6 bases). CDR3 length equals 13 residues. Between the trimmed V and J ends, which lost 2 bases and 7 bases, there was a span of 12 bases. Germline-derived CDR1 and CDR2 are MNHEY and SMNVEV (reference sequence). CDR3 bases: TGTGCCAGCAGTTTAGCTCAGGGGTGGGAGCAGTACTTC. Protein sequence: CASSLAQGWEQYF.

This chain connects TRBV7-9 to TRBJ2-1, with a tentative D call TRBD2 (6 bases). Trimming shortened V by 2 bases and J by 5 bases, and 13 bases separated the two germline ends. CDR1 and CDR2 (germline): SEHNR, FQNEAQ (reference sequence). The CDR3 is 15 residues long. CDR3 in amino acids: CASSLKTSFHNEQFF. In nucleotides, the CDR3 is TGTGCCAGCAGCTTAAAGACTAGTTTTCACAATGAGCAGTTCTTC.

The chain has TRBV12-3 or TRBV12-4 and TRBJ1-2, with 8 bases fitting TRBD1. The CDR3 covers 14 residues. J was trimmed by 3 bases and V by 6 bases; bases with no gene match: 6. CDR3 coding DNA: TGTGCCAGCAGCCAGTCGGACAGGGACTATGGCTACACCTTC. It encodes CASSQSDRDYGYTF.

This clonotype was observed at least ten times. The chain carries TRBV7-2 and TRBJ2-2; TRBD2 matches 9 bases. This CDR3 has 15 residues. Trimming cost V 3 bases and J 7 bases; bases outside gene matches: 6. Looked up from germline, CDR1 is SGHTA and CDR2 is FQGNSA. The CDR3: CASSFSSGVGGELFF. The DNA for the CDR3 is TGTGCCAGCAGCTTCTCTAGCGGGGTGGGCGGGGAGCTGTTTTTT.

The chain uses TRBV5-5 and TRBJ2-7; D is perhaps TRBD1 (6 bases). CDR3 length equals 14 residues. Trimming pared 4 bases from V and 6 bases from J, leaving 17 bases between. Germline V gives CDR1 SGHKS, CDR2 YYEKEE (reference sequence). In DNA, the CDR3 is TGTGCCAGCAGCCTAGGACAGATAGGGGTCGAGCAGTACTTC. It translates to CASSLGQIGVEQYF.

The chain couples TRBV7-9 to TRBJ1-2; D unclear. Trimming cost V 3 bases and J 8 bases, with 7 bases left between them. The CDR3 covers 11 residues. The germline gives CDR1 SEHNR, CDR2 FQNEAQ (reference sequence). DNA of the CDR3: TGTGCCAGCAGCTTCTTGGTGGGCTACACCTTC. Its translation: CASSFLVGYTF.

The rearrangement links TRBV6-2 or TRBV6-3 to TRBJ2-1, with 7 nucleotides matching TRBD2. This CDR3 region has 15 residues. Trimming removed 6 bases from V and 12 bases from J; junction bases left unmatched: 17. Looked up from germline, CDR1 is MNHEY and CDR2 is SVGEGT. The CDR3, as DNA: TGTGCCAGCAGCCCACGCCGGACTCAGCGGGGATGGCAGTTCTTC. Protein: CASSPRRTQRGWQFF.